Listed here are 12 T cell receptor beta chains from one sample, sequenced in a study of T cells after yellow fever vaccination. TCRdb analysed the 5' RACE reads with MiXCR anew, one entry per CDR3 protein. The table shows 300,000 to 450,000 distinct CDR3 sequences, with approximately 8% occurring only once. This material consisted of PBMCs, taken about 41 days after the first yellow fever vaccination. All receptors come from a man in his late teens or twenties who received the YFV17D yellow fever vaccine.

Note on this clonotype: A much bigger clone sits one base away, suggesting this may be a read error. This sequence joins TRBV5-1 and TRBJ2-5; unclear D gene. Germline values: CDR1 SGHRS, CDR2 YFSETQ. The CDR3 has 16 amino acids. CDR3: CASSLAPGLERETRYF. The CDR3 DNA follows: TGCGCCAGCAGCTTGGCCCCCGGCCTGGAGCGAGAGACCCGGTACTTC.

The CDR3 DNA reads as TGTGCCAGCAGCCCTACTAGCGGGGGTAGCGAGCAGTACGTC. Translation: CASSPTSGGSEQYV. The chain has TRBV14 and TRBJ2-7; 11 positions agree with TRBD2. Per germline, CDR1 SGHDN and CDR2 FVKESK. V shed 4 bases, J shed 6 bases, and the junction held 5 bases outside the gene matches. The CDR3 is 14 amino acids.

Comments on this clonotype: A much larger clone differs from this one at a single base, so this may be a read error. The CDR3 nucleotides read TGTGCCAGCAGCCAAGACCGATCGAAAACTGAAGCTTTCTTT. It translates to CASSQDRSKTEAFF. V is TRBV3-1 and J is TRBJ1-1; no definite D call. V was trimmed by 0 bases and J by 5 bases, leaving 10 bases between them. CDR1 LGHDT and CDR2 YNNKEL come from the germline V gene (reference sequence). The CDR3 runs 14 residues.

The chain links TRBV5-1 to TRBJ1-1, with unresolved D. The CDR3 covers 14 residues. The germline V gene has CDR1 SGHRS and CDR2 YFSETQ. Deletions cut 1 base from V and 4 bases from J, with 11 bases between. The CDR3 sequence is CASSLTLGSTEAFF. Here the CDR3 DNA reads TGCGCCAGCAGCTTGACATTGGGTAGCACTGAAGCTTTCTTT.

The sample holds a few counts of this clonotype. The rearrangement links TRBV27 to TRBJ1-2; TRBD1 agrees at 9 bases. Germline CDR1 is MNHEY and CDR2 is SMNVEV (reference sequence). V was clipped by 0 bases and J by 2 bases; unmatched bases: 7. The CDR3 consists of 17 residues. The CDR3 reads CASSLSSVGQGNYGYTF. The CDR3 DNA reads TGTGCCAGCAGTTTATCGTCCGTGGGACAGGGAAACTATGGCTACACCTTC.

The chain uses TRBV12-5 and TRBJ1-5, with D unclear. Trimming cost V 6 bases and J 4 bases, with 13 bases left between them. The CDR3 extends over 14 amino acids. CDR1 is LGHNT and CDR2 is FRNRAP in the germline V gene. The CDR3 DNA reads TGTGCTAGTGGGCCCGGCGGGGTGAATCAGCCCCAGCATTTT. This encodes CASGPGGVNQPQHF.

This clonotype was counted at least ten times. This chain links TRBV4-1 with TRBJ1-1, with D hard to call. This CDR3 comprises 15 residues. Trimming left V 1 base short and J 3 bases short, with 12 bases between. Germline-derived CDR1 and CDR2 are MGHRA and YSYEKL. The CDR3 region has the DNA TGCGCCAGCAGCCAAGTGGGAGGGTCTTACACTGAAGCTTTCTTT. Protein: CASSQVGGSYTEAFF.

This clonotype has ten or more counts. The genes are TRBV4-3 and TRBJ1-2; 7 bases agree with TRBD1. This CDR3 has 16 amino acids. Germline CDR1 is LGHNA and CDR2 is YSLEER. With V trimmed by 0 bases and J by 4 bases, 8 bases remained unmatched. CDR3 loop: CASSQDDRANVYGYTF. The CDR3 DNA sequence: TGCGCCAGCAGCCAAGACGACAGGGCCAACGTCTATGGCTACACCTTC.

This clonotype appeared a few times. The V call is TRBV27, the J call TRBJ2-7; D unclear. Trimming pared 3 bases from V and 4 bases from J, leaving 16 bases between. The CDR3 has 15 residues. The germline gives CDR1 MNHEY, CDR2 SMNVEV (reference sequence). The DNA of the CDR3 is TGTGCCAGCAGTTTTTTGGGCCAGCAAGGATACGAGCAGTACGTC. As protein: CASSFLGQQGYEQYV.

V usage is TRBV11-2 and J usage is TRBJ2-3, with a tentative D call TRBD2 (6 bases). Germline V CDR1 and CDR2: SGHAT, FQNNGV. The CDR3 loop spans 17 amino acids. Trimming took off 5 bases at V and 2 bases at J, with 20 bases between the two ends. The CDR3 is CASSPGPGRDFTDTQYF. The CDR3 coding sequence is TGTGCCAGCAGCCCAGGTCCGGGCAGGGACTTCACAGATACGCAGTATTTT.

The V and J genes are TRBV7-9 and TRBJ2-5, with D perhaps given as TRBD1 or TRBD2 (6 bases each). Trimming pared 5 bases from V and 2 bases from J, leaving 12 bases between. This CDR3 has 14 residues. In germline, CDR1 is SEHNR, CDR2 FQNEAQ (reference sequence). CDR3 in amino acids: CASSPWGAQETQYF. The CDR3 region has the DNA TGTGCCAGCAGCCCGTGGGGGGCTCAAGAGACCCAGTACTTC.

The chain is built from TRBV18 and TRBJ2-3; the match to TRBD1 covers 7 bases. Germline V gene data show CDR1 as KGHSH and CDR2 as LQKENI. Losses at the gene ends were 4 bases for V and 2 bases for J; bases not matched to a gene: 9. The CDR3 consists of 16 residues. The CDR3 region has the DNA TGTGCCAGCTCACAAGGACAGGTACCTTTCACAGATACGCAGTATTTT. Translation: CASSQGQVPFTDTQYF.